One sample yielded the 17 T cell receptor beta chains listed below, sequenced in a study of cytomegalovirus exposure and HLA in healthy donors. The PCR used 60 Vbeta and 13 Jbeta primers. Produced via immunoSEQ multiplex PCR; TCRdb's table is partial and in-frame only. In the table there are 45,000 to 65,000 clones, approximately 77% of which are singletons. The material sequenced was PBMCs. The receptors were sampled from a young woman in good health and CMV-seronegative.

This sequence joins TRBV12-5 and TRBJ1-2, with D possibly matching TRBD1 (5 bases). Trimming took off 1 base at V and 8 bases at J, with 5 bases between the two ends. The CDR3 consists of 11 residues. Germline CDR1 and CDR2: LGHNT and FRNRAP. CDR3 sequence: CASGLGGGYTF. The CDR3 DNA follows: TGTGCTAGTGGTTTGGGGGGCGGCTACACCTTC.

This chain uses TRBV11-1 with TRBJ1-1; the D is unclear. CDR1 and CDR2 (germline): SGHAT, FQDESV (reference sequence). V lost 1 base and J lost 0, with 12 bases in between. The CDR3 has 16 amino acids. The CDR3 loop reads CASSLGGGELNTEAFF. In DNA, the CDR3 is TGTGCCAGCAGCTTAGGCGGAGGAGAGCTGAACACTGAAGCTTTCTTT. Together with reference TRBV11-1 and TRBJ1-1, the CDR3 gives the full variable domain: EAEVAQSPRYKITEKSQAVAFWCDPISGHATLYWYRQILGQGPELLVQFQDESVVDDSQLPKDRFSAERLKGVDSTLKIQPAELGDSAMYLCASSLGGGELNTEAFFGQGTRLTVV.

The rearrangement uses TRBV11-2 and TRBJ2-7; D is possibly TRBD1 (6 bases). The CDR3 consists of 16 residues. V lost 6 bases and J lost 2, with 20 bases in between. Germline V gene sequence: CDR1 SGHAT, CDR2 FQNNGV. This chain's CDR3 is CASSRPARDTPYEQYF. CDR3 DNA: TGTGCCAGCAGTAGACCCGCCCGGGACACACCCTACGAGCAGTACTTC. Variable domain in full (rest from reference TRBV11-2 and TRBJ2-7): EAGVAQSPRYKIIEKRQSVAFWCNPISGHATLYWYQQILGQGPKLLIQFQNNGVVDDSQLPKDRFSAERLKGVDSTLKIQPAKLEDSAVYLCASSRPARDTPYEQYFGPGTRLTVT.

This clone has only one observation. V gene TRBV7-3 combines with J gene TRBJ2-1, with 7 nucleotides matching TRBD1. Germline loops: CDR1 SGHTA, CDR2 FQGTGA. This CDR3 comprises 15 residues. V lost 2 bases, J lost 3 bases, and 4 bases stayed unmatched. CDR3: CASSLEGANYNEQFF. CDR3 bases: TGTGCCAGCAGCTTAGAGGGGGCAAACTACAATGAGCAGTTCTTC.

This CDR3 is CASSQDGTSATYEQYF. CDR3 nucleotides: TGTGCCAGCAGCCAAGATGGGACTAGCGCTACCTACGAGCAGTACTTC. The chain combines TRBV4-2 with TRBJ2-7; TRBD2 aligns across 10 bases. V gave up 0 bases and J gave up 2 bases; unmatched junction bases: 4. The CDR3 length is 16 residues. Germline assignment: CDR1 LGHNA and CDR2 YNFKEQ.

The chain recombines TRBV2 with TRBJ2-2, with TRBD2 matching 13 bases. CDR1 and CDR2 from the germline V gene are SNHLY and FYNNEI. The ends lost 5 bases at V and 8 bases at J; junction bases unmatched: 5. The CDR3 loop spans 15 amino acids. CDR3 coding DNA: TGTGCCAGCAGTCGACTAGCGGGAGGTACGGGGGAGCTGTTTTTT. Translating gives CASSRLAGGTGELFF.

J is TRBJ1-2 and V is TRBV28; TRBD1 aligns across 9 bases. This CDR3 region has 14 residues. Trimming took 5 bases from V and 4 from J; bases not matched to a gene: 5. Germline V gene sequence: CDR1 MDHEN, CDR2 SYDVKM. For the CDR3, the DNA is TGTGCCAGCAGTCCCGGGACAGGGCTCTATGGCTACACCTTC. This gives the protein CASSPGTGLYGYTF.

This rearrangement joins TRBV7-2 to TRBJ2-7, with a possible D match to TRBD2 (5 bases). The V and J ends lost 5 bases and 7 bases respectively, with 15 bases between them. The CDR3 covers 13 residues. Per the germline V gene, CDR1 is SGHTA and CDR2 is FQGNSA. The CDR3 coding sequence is TGTGCCAGCAGCCCCTCGTTTCGGGAAGAGCAGTACTTC. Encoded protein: CASSPSFREEQYF.

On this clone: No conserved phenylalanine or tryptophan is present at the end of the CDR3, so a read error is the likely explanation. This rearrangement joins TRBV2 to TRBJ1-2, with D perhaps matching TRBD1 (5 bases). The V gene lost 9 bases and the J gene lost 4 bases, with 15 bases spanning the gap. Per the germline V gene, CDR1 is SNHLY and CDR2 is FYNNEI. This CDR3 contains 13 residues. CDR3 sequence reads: CARGTSGGYGYTL. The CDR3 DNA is TGTGCCAGAGGGACCTCGGGGGGCTATGGCTACACCCTC.

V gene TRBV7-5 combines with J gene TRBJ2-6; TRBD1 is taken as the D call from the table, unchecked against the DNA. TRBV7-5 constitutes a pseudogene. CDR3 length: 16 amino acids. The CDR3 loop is CVRSYATGSGANVLTF. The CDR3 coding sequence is TGTGTCAGAAGTTACGCGACAGGGTCTGGGGCCAACGTCCTGACTTTC.

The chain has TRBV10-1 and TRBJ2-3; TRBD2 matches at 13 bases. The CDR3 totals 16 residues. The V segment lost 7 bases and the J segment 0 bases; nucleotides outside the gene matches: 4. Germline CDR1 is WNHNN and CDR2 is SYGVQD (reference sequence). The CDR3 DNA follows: TGCGCCAGCATCTTACTAGCGGGAGGGAGCACAGATACGCAGTATTTT. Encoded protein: CASILLAGGSTDTQYF.

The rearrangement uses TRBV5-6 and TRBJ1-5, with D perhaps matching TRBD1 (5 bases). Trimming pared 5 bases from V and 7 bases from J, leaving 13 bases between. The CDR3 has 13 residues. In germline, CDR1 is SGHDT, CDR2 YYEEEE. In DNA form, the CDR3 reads TGTGCCAGCAGTAGGGGAACAGGACAGCCCCAGCATTTT. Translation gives CASSRGTGQPQHF.

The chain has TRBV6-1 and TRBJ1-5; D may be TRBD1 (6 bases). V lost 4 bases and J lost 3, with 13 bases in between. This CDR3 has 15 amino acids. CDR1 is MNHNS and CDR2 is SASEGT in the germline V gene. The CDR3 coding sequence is TGTGCCAGCAGTGGAACTGGACAGCTCAATCAGCCCCAGCATTTT. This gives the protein CASSGTGQLNQPQHF.

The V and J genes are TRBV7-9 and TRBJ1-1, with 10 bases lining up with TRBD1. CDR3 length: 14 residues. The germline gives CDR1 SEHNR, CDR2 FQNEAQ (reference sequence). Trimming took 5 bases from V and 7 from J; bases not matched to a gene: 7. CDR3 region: CASSLTTGGGEAFF. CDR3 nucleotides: TGTGCCAGCAGCCTCACGACAGGGGGCGGTGAAGCTTTCTTT.

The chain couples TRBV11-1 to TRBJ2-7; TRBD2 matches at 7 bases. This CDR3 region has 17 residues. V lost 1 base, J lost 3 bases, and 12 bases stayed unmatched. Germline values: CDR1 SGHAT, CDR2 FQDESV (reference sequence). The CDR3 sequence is CASSLEVWSSGNYEQYF. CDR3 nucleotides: TGTGCCAGCAGCTTAGAGGTATGGTCTAGCGGAAACTACGAGCAGTACTTC.

This CDR3 reads CASSIDRSLGTQYF. The CDR3 DNA reads as TGTGCCAGTAGTATAGATCGCTCCCTCGGTACGCAGTATTTT. This chain joins TRBV19 and TRBJ2-3; D gene ambiguous. CDR1 is LNHDA and CDR2 is SQIVND in the germline V gene (reference sequence). The V gene lost 0 bases and the J gene lost 8 bases, with 12 bases spanning the gap. The CDR3 runs to 14 residues.

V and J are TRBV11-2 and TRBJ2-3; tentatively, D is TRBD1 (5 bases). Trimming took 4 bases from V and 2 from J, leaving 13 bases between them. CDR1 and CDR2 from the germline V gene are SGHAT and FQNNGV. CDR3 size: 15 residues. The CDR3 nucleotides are TGTGCCAGCAGCTCTGTTCAGGGTATCACAGATACGCAGTATTTT. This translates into CASSSVQGITDTQYF.